This T cell receptor (beta chain) came from a study of T cells after somatic rescue of genetic block (dated by TCRdb to about 2020). In terms of the full investigation: What the study looked at was long-term robustness, specifically in a T-cell system that came about through somatic rescue of a genetic block in T-cell development.

Library prep was done by the immunoSEQ multiplex PCR assay. This immuneACCESS table, as held by TCRdb, lists in-frame sequences with V and J called but not all clones. Of the missing ones, under half trace to an unresolved V gene in checked studies; the others have no known cause. For this sample the table gives about 15,000 clones, of which 60% to 75% were detected only once. The ten largest make up about 25% of the sample. Per the germline V gene, SNHLY is the CDR1 and FYNNEI is the CDR2. The trim is 8 bases for V and 8 bases for J, with a gap of 18 bases between the germline ends. There are 13 amino acids in the CDR3, from cysteine to phenylalanine inclusive. Only the CDR3 DNA stays, 39 bases, in frame from base 1. Note on this clone: Its antigen remains unidentified. Within one base of it there is no much larger clone, and no base qualities were kept.

This sequence uses TRBV2 and TRBJ1-2; the D gene cannot be named for sure. Sequencing was carried out using peripheral blood mononuclear cells (PBMCs). This clonotype was sampled from a man between 18 and 35 years old. CDR3 protein: CASPDREARGYTF. Read as DNA, the sequence is TGTGCCAGCCCTGACCGCGAAGCACGGGGCTACACCTTC.